Sequencing of this T cell receptor beta chain was carried out in a study of long-term antiretroviral therapy in people with HIV. They ran version v3.0 of the immunoSEQ assay at survey level. Assay used: immunoSEQ multiplex PCR; TCRdb lists only in-frame clones, some missing. In the table there are roughly 21,000 clones, around nine tenths of which are singletons. The CDR3 spans 15 residues. The V and J ends lost 3 bases and 6 bases respectively, with 15 bases between them. In germline, CDR1 is MNHNS, CDR2 SASEGT. The genes are TRBV6-1 and TRBJ2-1; a weak D match, TRBD1 (5 bases). Sequenced material: unsorted PBMCs, taken 0.2 years before starting antiretroviral therapy. The clonotype originates from a man aged 18 to 30 with HIV. The CDR3 sequence: CASSDQGGMVNEQFF. The CDR3 DNA follows: TGTGCCAGCAGTGACCAGGGCGGCATGGTCAATGAGCAGTTCTTC.